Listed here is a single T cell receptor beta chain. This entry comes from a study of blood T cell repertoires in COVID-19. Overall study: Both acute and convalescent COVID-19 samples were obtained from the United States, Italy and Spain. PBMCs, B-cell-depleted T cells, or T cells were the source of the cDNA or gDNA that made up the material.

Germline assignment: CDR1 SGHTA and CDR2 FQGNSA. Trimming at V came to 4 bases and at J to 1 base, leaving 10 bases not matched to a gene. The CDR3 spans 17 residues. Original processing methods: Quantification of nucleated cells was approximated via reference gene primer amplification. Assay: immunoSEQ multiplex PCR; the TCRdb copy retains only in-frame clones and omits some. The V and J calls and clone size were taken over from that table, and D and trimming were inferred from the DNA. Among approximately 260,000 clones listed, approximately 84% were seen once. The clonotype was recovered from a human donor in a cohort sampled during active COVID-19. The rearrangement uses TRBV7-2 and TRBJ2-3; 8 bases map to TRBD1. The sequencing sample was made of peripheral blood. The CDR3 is CASSYSRDRIRTDTQYF. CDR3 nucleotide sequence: TGTGCCAGCAGCTACTCCCGGGACAGGATCCGCACAGATACGCAGTATTTT.